This TCR beta chain emerged from a study of cytomegalovirus exposure and HLA in healthy donors (dated 2017 in TCRdb). Concerning the study at large: According to an earlier analysis of around 600 of the donors, 150 million to 200 million T cells yielded 117 million unique TCR beta sequences and around 300 Gb of sequence data. Roughly 300 gigabases of sequencing data and around 88 million unique TCR sequences made up an early release that covered about 640 HLA-typed donors. Of the roughly 400 genotyped donors, approximately 82% fell in the genetic ancestry cluster associated with self-reported Caucasian donors. The study was designed to test whether signatures of past pathogen exposure could be identified by cataloging public T cell receptors. The study used immunosequencing to profile the T cell repertoires of approximately 650 subjects and linked those repertoires to cytomegalovirus serostatus. In addition to the first cohort of roughly 670 subjects, a separate validation cohort of approximately 130 different subjects was used. The study combined high-throughput TCR immunosequencing, statistical association of individual TCRs with disease status, and machine learning to predict cytomegalovirus infection status. To study patterns of TCR occurrence, a later analysis re-analyzed previously published TCR beta repertoires from more than 550 donors and added high-resolution HLA genotyping. Rather than drawing on any new phenotypic data, the later analysis identified candidate immune exposures from TCR beta sequences and the way those sequences occurred across donors. An earlier analysis of 587 of the donors used high-throughput TCR beta sequencing to judge whether each TCR beta V gene segment behaved as functional or pseudogenic. Donor age, sex, ethnicity and CMV serostatus were compiled together with the repertoire data. In a later genetic analysis, genome-wide SNP genotypes for 398 of the 666 donors were used, and that subset was treated as a discovery cohort. Every discovery cohort repertoire had been produced on one sequencing platform. HLA typing included class I and class II loci at four-digit resolution. The number of typed donors differed by locus: roughly 629-640 for A, B, C, DRB1 and DQB1; 500 to 550 for DQA1; around 610 for DPA1; and 400 to 480 for DPB1. A few DR-DQ haplotypes were treated as single units for association and clustering because of strong linkage in the cohort. Across about 380 genotyped donors of the cohort, an average of roughly 250,000 unique TCR beta nucleotide sequences per donor were sequenced, and 15% to 20% of those sequences were non-productive.

Library preparation employed the immunoSEQ multiplex PCR assay. The multiplex PCR relied on a mix of 60 forward primers for TCR Vbeta segments and 13 reverse primers for TCR Jbeta segments. Amplification of the CDR3 region of rearranged TCR beta genes was performed with a multiplex PCR assay on genomic DNA. On the Illumina HiSeq System, the amplified TCR beta libraries were sequenced as 87-base-pair reads. The paper's data handling went like this. A later analysis counted approximately 84 million unique TCR beta chains across the 700 or so repertoires, and some 12 million of these chains were shared by at least two donors. Raw reads were error-corrected and collapsed into unique sequences by a nearest-neighbor algorithm in which closely related sequences were merged to remove PCR and sequencing errors. To assign V, D and J gene segments, CDR3 sequences were aligned to IMGT reference sequences. For a sequence to be retained, at least a six-nucleotide match to both a V gene segment and a J gene segment was required. Rearrangements were called productive when the CDR3 lacked stop codons and stayed in frame with V and J; all others were non-productive. CDR3 was defined according to IMGT convention as the region running from the second conserved V-encoded cysteine to the conserved J-encoded phenylalanine. In an earlier analysis of roughly 610 of the donors, sequences lacking an unambiguous match to a single V gene segment were excluded. An earlier analysis of several hundred of the donors classified V segments as functional when productive rearrangements were above 56.7% and as segregating when the standard deviation between donors was above 5%. To diagnose cytomegalovirus status from the catalog of TCR beta chain sequences, a statistical classification framework was built. In a later analysis, TCR nucleotide sequences were compared against IMGT/GENE-DB human TR gene sequences so that V and J genes could be assigned. A later analysis assigned CDR3 sequences and most-parsimonious VDJ recombination scenarios with the TCRdist pipeline. In a later analysis, each TCR beta chain was defined by its CDR3 amino acid sequence together with its V-gene family, and reads lacking a unique V-gene family were excluded. To address suspected cross-contamination and a sequencing artifact, a later analysis removed some 620 highly shared, low-generation-probability nucleotide sequences. In a later analysis, a clonal expansion index was calculated for each public chain from normalized within-repertoire ranks of inferred template counts. In a later analysis, generation probabilities were computed using a VDJ recombination model fitted to out-of-frame rearrangements, and the results were checked against IGoR. A later analysis scored TCR-TCR, TCR-HLA and TCR-CMV co-occurrence with hypergeometric tests, applying a repertoire-size bias correction to TCR pairs. False discovery rates were estimated in a later analysis by permuting HLA or CMV assignments 20 times. In a later analysis, co-occurring TCRs were grouped using DBSCAN, and TCRdist sequence similarity was added for clustering within HLA-allele-positive subsets. For co-occurrence clustering, repertoires with fewer than 30,000 or more than 120,000 public chains were excluded, along with five repertoires with anomalous nucleotide sharing. TCRdb obtained this table from immuneACCESS and retained in-frame rearrangements with V and J assigned. These tables miss some clones; where compared with another copy, unresolved V genes account for less than half of the shortfall, and the remainder is unexplained. V and J calls and clone size are copied from that table; D and trimming were computed from the DNA. Recorded for this sample are about 150,000 clones; about two thirds of them occurred a single time. The ten largest clones add up to under 5.5% of the sample.

Notes on this clone: The target of this receptor is not known. Per-base quality was not reported, and no clone a single base away is much larger than it.

General conclusions and limits of the study: Because counts were too low, roughly 17 rarely observed V segments, including chromosome 9 orphons, were left out of the earlier analysis of a few hundred of the donors. Because HLA typing was missing for some donors at each locus, association tests included only the typed subset. Presence/absence analyses assumed roughly uniform sequencing depth across donors, an assumption that may not hold. In a later analysis, most CMV-associated TCR beta chains were found to appear HLA-restricted, with HLA associations seemingly driven largely by CMV exposure. In a later genetic analysis, a missense DCLRE1C variant was associated with V-gene and J-gene trimming of TCR beta chains, and the association was replicated in an independent cohort. According to a later genetic analysis, donors in an Asian-associated ancestry cluster had fewer N-insertions in productive TCRs than the approximately 670-donor mean. In this cohort, only TCR beta chains were sequenced, and detectable features were limited by the absence of alpha or paired-chain data. Because the 87-base-pair reads could not distinguish some IMGT-functional V segments, including TRBV6-2 and TRBV6-3, those segments were excluded. It was suggested by the authors that the approach could potentially be generalized to other disease states and immunological phenotypes. In a later analysis, HLA-associated TCR beta chains were found to be more clonally expanded and to have lower generation probabilities than equally common non-associated chains. A total of 150 or so TCR beta chains were listed by the study as associated with cytomegalovirus. A later analysis associated about 17,000 TCR beta sequences with specific HLA alleles at a false discovery rate of 0.05. A cluster of highly shared sequence variants was judged likely to be a technical artifact of the sequencing pipeline. Correlated functional status among segregating V segments might reflect linkage disequilibrium, but an unknown experimental factor could not be ruled out. When HLA alleles, especially DR and DQ, strongly co-occurred, attributing TCR associations to individual alleles was difficult. According to a later analysis, parvovirus B19, influenza, CMV and Epstein-Barr virus appeared linked to several top co-occurrence clusters. In a later analysis, the rate of TCR association differed among HLA loci, with DRB1 alleles having the most associated TCRs and HLA-C alleles having the fewest. Immune exposure information for the cohort was limited to CMV serostatus. Three of the identified cytomegalovirus-associated TCR beta chains were confirmed in vitro to be specific for cytomegalovirus antigens. The classifier was reported to diagnose cytomegalovirus status with high specificity and sensitivity in both the original and validation cohorts. Across donors, most TCR sequences were observed very rarely, whereas some public TCRs were present in many individuals. A further reported finding was that TCR beta sequences accurately predicted the HLA-A and HLA-B alleles for most subjects in the first cohort. In an earlier analysis of around 500 of the donors, most TCR beta V segments appeared in productive rearrangements about 87% or about 30% of the time, broadly matching IMGT annotations.

The germline V end is reduced by 5 bases and the J end by 0 bases; junction bases left unmatched: 5. The germline V gene specifies SGHTA as CDR1 and FQGNSA as CDR2. The CDR3 goes from the cysteine to the phenylalanine over 15 residues. Just CDR3 DNA is preserved here, 45 bases in frame from base 1. In total, around 600 healthy bone marrow donors made up the cohort. At the time of sampling, every cohort member was nominally healthy, though immune exposures that went unrecorded were likely present. The donor was CMV seropositive and belonged to the group of 250 to 300 seropositive cohort members. Each donor provided a peripheral blood sample, and peripheral blood mononuclear cells were used for TCR beta sequencing. The Qiagen DNeasy Blood Extraction Kit was used to extract genomic DNA from the blood cell samples.

The chain is made from TRBV7-2 and TRBJ1-1, with 8 middle bases fitting TRBD1. The sequencing input was PBMCs. The source of this sequence is a man over 45 in good health and CMV-seropositive. The bases read TGTGCCAGCAGCACCGGACAGGGAATGAACACTGAAGCTTTCTTT. The translation is CASSTGQGMNTEAFF.